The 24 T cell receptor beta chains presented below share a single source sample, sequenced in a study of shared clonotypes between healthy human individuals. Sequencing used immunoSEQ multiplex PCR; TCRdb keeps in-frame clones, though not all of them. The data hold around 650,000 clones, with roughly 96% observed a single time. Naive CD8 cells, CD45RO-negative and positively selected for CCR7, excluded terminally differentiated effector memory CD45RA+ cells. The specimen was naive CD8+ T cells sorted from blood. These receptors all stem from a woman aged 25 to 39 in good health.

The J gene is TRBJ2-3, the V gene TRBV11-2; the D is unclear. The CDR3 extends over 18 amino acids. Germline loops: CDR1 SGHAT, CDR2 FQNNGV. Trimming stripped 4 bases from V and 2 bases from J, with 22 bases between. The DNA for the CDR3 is TGTGCCAGCAGCTCACCAATACATTCCAGCCCTTACACAGATACGCAGTATTTT. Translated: CASSSPIHSSPYTDTQYF. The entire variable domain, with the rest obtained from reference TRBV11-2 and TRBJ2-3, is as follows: EAGVAQSPRYKIIEKRQSVAFWCNPISGHATLYWYQQILGQGPKLLIQFQNNGVVDDSQLPKDRFSAERLKGVDSTLKIQPAKLEDSAVYLCASSSPIHSSPYTDTQYFGPGTRLTVL.

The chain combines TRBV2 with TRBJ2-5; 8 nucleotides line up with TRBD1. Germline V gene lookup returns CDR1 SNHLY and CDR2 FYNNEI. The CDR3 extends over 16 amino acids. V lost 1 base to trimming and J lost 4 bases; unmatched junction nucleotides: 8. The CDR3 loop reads CASSEGAGGTPETQYF. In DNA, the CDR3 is TGTGCCAGCAGTGAAGGGGCAGGGGGCACGCCAGAGACCCAGTACTTC.

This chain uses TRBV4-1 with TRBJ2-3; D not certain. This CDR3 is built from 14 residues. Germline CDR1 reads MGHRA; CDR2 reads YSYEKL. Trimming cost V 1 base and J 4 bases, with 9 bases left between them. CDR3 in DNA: TGCGCCAGCAGCCAAGCCGGCTTTGCAGATACGCAGTATTTT. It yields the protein CASSQAGFADTQYF.

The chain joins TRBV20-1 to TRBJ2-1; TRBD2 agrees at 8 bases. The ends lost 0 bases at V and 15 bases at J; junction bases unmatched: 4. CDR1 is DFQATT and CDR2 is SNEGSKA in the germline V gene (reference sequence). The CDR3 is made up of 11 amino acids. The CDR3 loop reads CSAREGGRWFF. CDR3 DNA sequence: TGCAGTGCTAGAGAGGGCGGGAGGTGGTTCTTC.

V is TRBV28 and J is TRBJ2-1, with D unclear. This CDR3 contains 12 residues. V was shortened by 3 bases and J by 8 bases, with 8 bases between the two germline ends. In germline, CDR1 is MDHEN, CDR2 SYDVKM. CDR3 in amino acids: CASSFDWDEQFF. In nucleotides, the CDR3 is TGTGCCAGCAGTTTCGACTGGGATGAGCAGTTCTTC.

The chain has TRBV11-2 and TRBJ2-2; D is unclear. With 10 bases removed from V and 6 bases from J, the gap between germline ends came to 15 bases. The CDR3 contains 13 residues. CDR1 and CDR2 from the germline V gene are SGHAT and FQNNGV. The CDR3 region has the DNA TGTGCCACCCCCCCCGGAGAGCCCGGGGAGCTGTTTTTT. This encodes CATPPGEPGELFF.

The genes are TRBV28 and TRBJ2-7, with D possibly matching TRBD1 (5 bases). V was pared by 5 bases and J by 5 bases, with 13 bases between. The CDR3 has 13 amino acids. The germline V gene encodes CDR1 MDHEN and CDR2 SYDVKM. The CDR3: CASSPLEGDEQYF. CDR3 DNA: TGTGCCAGCAGTCCCCTTGAAGGGGACGAGCAGTACTTC. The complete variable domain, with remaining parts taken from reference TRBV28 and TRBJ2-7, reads DVKVTQSSRYLVKRTGEKVFLECVQDMDHENMFWYRQDPGLGLRLIYFSYDVKMKEKGDIPEGYSVSREKKERFSLILESASTNQTSMYLCASSPLEGDEQYFGPGTRLTVT.

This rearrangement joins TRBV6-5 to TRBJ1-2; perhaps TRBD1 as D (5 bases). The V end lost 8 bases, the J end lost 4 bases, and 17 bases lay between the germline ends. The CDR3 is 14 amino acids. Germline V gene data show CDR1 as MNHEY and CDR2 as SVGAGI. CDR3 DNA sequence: TGTGCCAGCCATCCCACCGGGGGATCCTATGGCTACACCTTC. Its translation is CASHPTGGSYGYTF.

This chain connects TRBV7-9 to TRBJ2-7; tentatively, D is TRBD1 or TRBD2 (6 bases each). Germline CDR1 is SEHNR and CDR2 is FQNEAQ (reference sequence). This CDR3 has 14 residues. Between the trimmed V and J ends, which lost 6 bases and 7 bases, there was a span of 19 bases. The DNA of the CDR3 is TGTGCCAGCAGTCCAACCGGTGGGGGGCTGGAGCAGTACTTC. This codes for CASSPTGGGLEQYF.

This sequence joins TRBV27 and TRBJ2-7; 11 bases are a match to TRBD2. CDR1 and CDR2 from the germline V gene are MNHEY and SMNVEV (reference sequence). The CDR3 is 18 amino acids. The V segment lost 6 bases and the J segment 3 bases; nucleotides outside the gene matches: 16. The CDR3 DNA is TGTGCCAGCAGCCCCAGGTTCCTTAGCGGGAGGGGAGGCTACGAGCAGTACTTC. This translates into CASSPRFLSGRGGYEQYF.

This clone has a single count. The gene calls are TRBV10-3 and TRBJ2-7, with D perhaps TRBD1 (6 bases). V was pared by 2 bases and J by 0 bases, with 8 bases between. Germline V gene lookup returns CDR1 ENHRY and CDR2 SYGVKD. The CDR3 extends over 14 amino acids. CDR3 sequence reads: CAISEGQRSYEQYF. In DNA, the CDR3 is TGTGCCATCAGTGAGGGACAGCGCTCCTACGAGCAGTACTTC.

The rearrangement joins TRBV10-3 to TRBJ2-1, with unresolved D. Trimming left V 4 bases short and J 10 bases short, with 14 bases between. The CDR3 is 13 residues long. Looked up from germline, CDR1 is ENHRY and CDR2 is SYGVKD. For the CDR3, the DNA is TGTGCCATCAGTGGCGCTCTGGGGTACGAGCAGTTCTTC. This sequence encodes CAISGALGYEQFF.

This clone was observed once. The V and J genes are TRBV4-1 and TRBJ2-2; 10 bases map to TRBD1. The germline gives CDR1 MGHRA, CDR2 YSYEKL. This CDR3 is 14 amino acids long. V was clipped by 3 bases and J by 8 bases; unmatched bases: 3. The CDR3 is CASSQGQGMGELFF. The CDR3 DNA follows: TGCGCCAGCAGCCAGGGACAGGGGATGGGGGAGCTGTTTTTT.

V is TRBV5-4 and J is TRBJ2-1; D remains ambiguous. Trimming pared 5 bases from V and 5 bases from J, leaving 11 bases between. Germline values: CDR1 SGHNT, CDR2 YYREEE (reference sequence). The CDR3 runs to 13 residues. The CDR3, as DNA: TGTGCCAGCAGACCGGGCCTAGACAATGAGCAGTTCTTC. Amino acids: CASRPGLDNEQFF.

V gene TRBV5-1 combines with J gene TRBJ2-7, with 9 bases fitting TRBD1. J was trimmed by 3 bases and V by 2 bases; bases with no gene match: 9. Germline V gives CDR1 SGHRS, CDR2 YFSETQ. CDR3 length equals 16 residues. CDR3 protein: CASSFRKDRGNYEQYF. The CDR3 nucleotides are TGCGCCAGCAGCTTCCGAAAGGACAGGGGTAACTACGAGCAGTACTTC.

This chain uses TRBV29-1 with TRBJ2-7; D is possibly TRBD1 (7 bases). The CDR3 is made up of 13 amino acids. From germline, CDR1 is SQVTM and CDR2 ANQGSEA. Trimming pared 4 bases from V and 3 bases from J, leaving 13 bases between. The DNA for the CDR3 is TGCAGCGTTGTGCGGGACAGCCTCTACGAGCAGTACTTC. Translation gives CSVVRDSLYEQYF.

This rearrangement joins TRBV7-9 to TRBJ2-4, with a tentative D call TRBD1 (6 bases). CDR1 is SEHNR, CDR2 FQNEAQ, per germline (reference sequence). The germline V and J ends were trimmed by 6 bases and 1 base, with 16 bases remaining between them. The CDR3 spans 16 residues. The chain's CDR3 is CASSPVPGAAKNIQYF. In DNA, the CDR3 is TGTGCCAGCAGTCCGGTCCCAGGGGCTGCCAAAAACATTCAGTACTTC.

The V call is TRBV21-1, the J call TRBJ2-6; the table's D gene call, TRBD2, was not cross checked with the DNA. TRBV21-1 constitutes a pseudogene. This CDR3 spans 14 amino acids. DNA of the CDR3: TGTGCCAGCCCCCTTCGAGGGGGGGCCAACGTCCTGACTTTC. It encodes CASPLRGGANVLTF.

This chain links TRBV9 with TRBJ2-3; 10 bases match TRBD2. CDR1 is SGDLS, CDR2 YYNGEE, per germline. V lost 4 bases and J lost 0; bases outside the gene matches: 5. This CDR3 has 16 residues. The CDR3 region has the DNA TGTGCCAGCAGCATTGGGACTAGCGATAGCACAGATACGCAGTATTTT. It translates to CASSIGTSDSTDTQYF.

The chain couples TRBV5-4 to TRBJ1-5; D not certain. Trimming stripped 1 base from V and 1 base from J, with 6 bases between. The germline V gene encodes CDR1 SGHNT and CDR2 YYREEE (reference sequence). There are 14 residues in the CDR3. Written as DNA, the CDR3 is TGTGCCAGCAGCTTGTTGGGGAGCAATCAGCCCCAGCATTTT. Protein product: CASSLLGSNQPQHF.

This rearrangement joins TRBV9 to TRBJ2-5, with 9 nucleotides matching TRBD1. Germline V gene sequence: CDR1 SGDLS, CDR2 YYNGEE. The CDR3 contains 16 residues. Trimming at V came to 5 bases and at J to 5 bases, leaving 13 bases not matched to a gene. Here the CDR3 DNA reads TGTGCCAGCAGTTACCCTTCTGACAGGGGGTCGGAGACCCAGTACTTC. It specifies CASSYPSDRGSETQYF.

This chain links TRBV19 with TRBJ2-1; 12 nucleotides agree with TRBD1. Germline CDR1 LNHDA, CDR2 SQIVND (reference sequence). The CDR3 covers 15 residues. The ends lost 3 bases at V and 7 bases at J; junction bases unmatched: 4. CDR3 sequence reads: CASSIGTGGWNEQFF. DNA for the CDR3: TGTGCCAGTAGTATCGGGACAGGGGGCTGGAATGAGCAGTTCTTC.

This chain's CDR3 is CASTGGTQYEQYF. CDR3 bases: TGTGCCAGTACAGGGGGGACGCAATACGAGCAGTACTTC. The V gene is TRBV28, the J gene TRBJ2-7, with TRBD1 identical over 8 bases. Trimming at V came to 9 bases and at J to 4 bases, leaving 8 bases not matched to a gene. Germline V gene lookup returns CDR1 MDHEN and CDR2 SYDVKM. The CDR3 is 13 residues long.

This CDR3 reads CASSIDLGRANEQFF. In DNA, the CDR3 is TGTGCCAGTAGTATAGATCTCGGCAGGGCCAATGAGCAGTTCTTC. This chain links TRBV19 with TRBJ2-1; a possible D gene is TRBD1 (5 bases). The germline CDR1 and CDR2 sequences are LNHDA and SQIVND (reference sequence). V lost 0 bases and J lost 6, with 12 bases in between. CDR3 size: 15 residues.